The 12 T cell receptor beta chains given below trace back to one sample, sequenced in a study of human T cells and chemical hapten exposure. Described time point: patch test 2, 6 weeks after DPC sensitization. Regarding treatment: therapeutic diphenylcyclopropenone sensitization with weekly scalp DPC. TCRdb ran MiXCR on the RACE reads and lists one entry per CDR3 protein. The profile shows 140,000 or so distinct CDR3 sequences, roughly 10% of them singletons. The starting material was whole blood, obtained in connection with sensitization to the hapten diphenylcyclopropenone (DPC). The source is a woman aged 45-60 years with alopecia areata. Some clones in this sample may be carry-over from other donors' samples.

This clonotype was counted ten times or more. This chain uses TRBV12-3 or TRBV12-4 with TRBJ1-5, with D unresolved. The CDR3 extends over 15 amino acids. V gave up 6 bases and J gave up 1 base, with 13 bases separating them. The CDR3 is CASSRTSGSNQPQHF. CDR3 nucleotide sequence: TGTGCCAGCAGCCGGACCTCGGGAAGCAATCAGCCCCAGCATTTT.

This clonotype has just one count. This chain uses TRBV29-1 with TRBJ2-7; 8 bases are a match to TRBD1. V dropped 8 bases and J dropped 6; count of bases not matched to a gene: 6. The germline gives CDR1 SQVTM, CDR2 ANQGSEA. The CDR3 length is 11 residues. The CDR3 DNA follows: TGCAGCACCTCAGGGGGCGGCGAGCAGTACTTC. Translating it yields CSTSGGGEQYF.

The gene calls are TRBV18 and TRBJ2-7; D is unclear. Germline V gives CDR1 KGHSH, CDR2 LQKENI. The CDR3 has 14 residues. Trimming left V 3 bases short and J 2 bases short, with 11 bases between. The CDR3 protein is CASSPSTHPYEQYF. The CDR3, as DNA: TGTGCCAGCTCACCCTCAACTCACCCCTACGAGCAGTACTTC.

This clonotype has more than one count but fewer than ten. The CDR3 DNA reads TGTGCCAGCAGTTTATCTGTCCGGGCCAAAAACATTCAGTACTTC. It codes for CASSLSVRAKNIQYF. V usage is TRBV27 and J usage is TRBJ2-4; the D is unclear. The CDR3 runs to 15 residues. V shed 0 bases and J shed 1 base, with 7 bases lying between them. In germline, CDR1 is MNHEY, CDR2 SMNVEV (reference sequence).

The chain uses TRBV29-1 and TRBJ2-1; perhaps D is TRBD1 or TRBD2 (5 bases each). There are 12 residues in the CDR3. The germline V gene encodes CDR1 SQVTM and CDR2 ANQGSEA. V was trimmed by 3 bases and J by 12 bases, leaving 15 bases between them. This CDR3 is CSVESTGPVQFF. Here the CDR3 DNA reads TGCAGCGTTGAGTCCACGGGACCTGTGCAGTTCTTC.

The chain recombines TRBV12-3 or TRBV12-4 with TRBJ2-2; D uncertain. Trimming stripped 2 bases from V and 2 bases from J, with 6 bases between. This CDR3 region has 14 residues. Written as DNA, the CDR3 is TGTGCCAGCAGTTTATGGGATAACACCGGGGAGCTGTTTTTT. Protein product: CASSLWDNTGELFF.

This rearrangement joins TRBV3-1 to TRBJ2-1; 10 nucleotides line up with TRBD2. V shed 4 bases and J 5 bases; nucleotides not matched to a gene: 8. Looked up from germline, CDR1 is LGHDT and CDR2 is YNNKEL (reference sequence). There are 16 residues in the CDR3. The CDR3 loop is CASSPVAGGPNNEQFF. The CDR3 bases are TGTGCCAGCAGCCCTGTAGCGGGAGGACCCAACAATGAGCAGTTCTTC.

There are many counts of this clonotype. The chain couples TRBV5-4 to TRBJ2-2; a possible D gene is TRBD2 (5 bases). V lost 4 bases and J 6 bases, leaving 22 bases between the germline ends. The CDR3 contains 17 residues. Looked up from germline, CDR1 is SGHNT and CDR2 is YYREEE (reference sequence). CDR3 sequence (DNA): TGTGCCAGCAGCCCTGACCTTACTAGTGCAGGTGCCGGGGAGCTGTTTTTT. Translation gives CASSPDLTSAGAGELFF.

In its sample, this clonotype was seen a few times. The CDR3: CASSSRSTTSDTGELFF. CDR3 nucleotide sequence: TGTGCCAGCAGTTCCCGGAGCACGACTAGCGACACCGGGGAGCTGTTTTTT. The V call is TRBV12-3 or TRBV12-4, the J call TRBJ2-2, with 8 bases identical to TRBD2. The CDR3 sequence is 17 residues long. Trimming cost V 4 bases and J 3 bases; bases outside gene matches: 10.

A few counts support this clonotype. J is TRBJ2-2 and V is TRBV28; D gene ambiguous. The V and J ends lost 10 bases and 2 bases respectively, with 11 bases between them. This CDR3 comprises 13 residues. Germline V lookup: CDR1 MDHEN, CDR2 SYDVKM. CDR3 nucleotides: TGTGCCACCACCGGGCCTAACACCGGGGAGCTGTTTTTT. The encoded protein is CATTGPNTGELFF.

CDR3 nucleotides: TGTGCCAGTAGTGTTTCAGGGGGGAATAACGAGGCCAAAAACATTCAGTACTTC. Its translation is CASSVSGGNNEAKNIQYF. J is TRBJ2-4 and V is TRBV19; a possible D gene is TRBD1 (7 bases). CDR3 length: 18 amino acids. Trimming took off 5 bases at V and 1 base at J, with 21 bases between the two ends. Germline V gene sequence: CDR1 LNHDA, CDR2 SQIVND (reference sequence).

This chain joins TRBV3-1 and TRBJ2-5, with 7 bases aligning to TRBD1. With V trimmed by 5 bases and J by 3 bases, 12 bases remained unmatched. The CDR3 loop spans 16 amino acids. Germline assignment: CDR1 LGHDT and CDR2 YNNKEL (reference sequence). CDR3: CASSSRDSPTKETQYF. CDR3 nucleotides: TGTGCCAGCAGCTCCCGGGACAGTCCGACTAAAGAGACCCAGTACTTC.